Each of the 31 T cell receptor beta chains below was sequenced from the same sample in a study of T cell clonality in common variable immunodeficiency. The table came from immunoSEQ multiplex PCR; TCRdb's copy has only in-frame clones and leaves some out. Listed here are under 45,000 clones without any singletons, the top ten holding approximately 3.6%. Sequencing was done on a sample of peripheral blood mononuclear cells. These receptor sequences come from a person between 18 and 70 years old in good health.

Ten or more counts support this clone. The CDR3 DNA, read in part, is TGTGCCAGCAGTCCTCAGGGGCTGGGAGGTTATGGC. Amino acids: CASSPQGLGGYG. The full CDR3 protein is CASSPQGLGGYGYTF. This chain joins TRBV6-4 and TRBJ1-2, with TRBD1 as a possible D gene (6 bases). The read terminates 3 residues ahead of where the CDR3 ends, so the germline J gene completes it. Germline V gene sequence: CDR1 MRHNA, CDR2 SNTAGT. This CDR3 spans 15 amino acids. V was trimmed by 5 bases and J by 5 bases, leaving 18 bases between them.

On this clone itself: A junction end diverges from the germline sequence, so it may reflect a read error. Partial CDR3 DNA: TGTGCTAGCAGCTGGCGGATCCGACCTTGGGGCAATCAGCCC. It is translated as CASSWRIRPWGNQP. The complete CDR3 sequence is CASSWRIRPWGNQPQHF. The V and J genes are TRBV7-7 and TRBJ1-5; D unresolved. The read terminates 3 residues before the CDR3 end, so the remaining end is supplied by the germline J gene. CDR3 length: 17 residues. Looked up from germline, CDR1 is SSHAT and CDR2 is FNYEAQ (reference sequence).

This clone was picked up a small number of times. The read halts 3 residues ahead of the CDR3 end, with the missing end drawn from the germline J gene. This chain connects TRBV7-2 to TRBJ2-7; D may be TRBD2 (6 bases). The CDR3 runs 14 residues. The V gene's germline CDR1 is SGHTA and CDR2 FQGNSA. The ends were cut back, 5 bases at V and 3 bases at J, with 14 bases in the middle. Incomplete CDR3 DNA: TGTGCCAGCAGCCCGGGACTCGCTAGCTACGAG. Its protein product is CASSPGLASYE. The complete CDR3 reads CASSPGLASYEQYF. Complete variable domain (other parts from reference TRBV7-2 and TRBJ2-7): GAGVSQSPSNKVTEKGKDVELRCDPISGHTALYWYRQSLGQGLEFLIYFQGNSAPDKSGLPSDRFSAERTGGSVSTLTIQRTQQEDSAVYLCASSPGLASYEQYFGPGTRLTVT.

This clone was seen at least ten times. Just one base apart from a much larger clone, this may be a read error. Coverage ceases 3 residues before the CDR3 finishes, and the germline J gene fills in the end. The rearrangement links TRBV20-1 to TRBJ2-3; D perhaps matches TRBD1 (6 bases). The CDR3 loop spans 13 amino acids. Germline V CDR1 and CDR2: DFQATT, SNEGSKA (reference sequence). The CDR3 sequence: CSATGQRNQPQYF. The covered CDR3 bases are TGCAGTGCTACCGGACAGAGGAATCAGCCG.

This clone was found a few times. The CDR3 is cut off 3 residues early in the read; its end comes from the germline J gene. V and J are TRBV2 and TRBJ1-1; D is ambiguous. V gave up 3 bases and J gave up 1 base, with 9 bases separating them. CDR1 is SNHLY and CDR2 is FYNNEI in the germline V gene. This CDR3 is built from 14 residues. Incomplete CDR3 DNA: TGTGCCAGCAGTGAGGCCTTACCGAACACTGAA. It yields the protein CASSEALPNTE. The full CDR3 is CASSEALPNTEAFF.

This clone has a handful of counts. Read data end 3 residues before the CDR3 end; the end is taken from the germline J gene. The gene calls are TRBV11-2 and TRBJ2-7; 8 bases are a match to TRBD1. CDR3 size: 13 residues. The germline CDR1 and CDR2 sequences are SGHAT and FQNNGV. V lost 5 bases, J lost 2 bases, and 2 bases stayed unmatched. CDR3 DNA, as far as it was read: TGTGCCAGCAGCATGGGACAGGCCTACGAG. Amino acids: CASSMGQAYE. The CDR3 in full is CASSMGQAYEQYF.

This clone was seen at least ten times. Read data end 3 residues before the CDR3 end; the end is taken from the germline J gene. The same CDR3 is also encoded by other DNA sequences in this sample. This chain uses TRBV19 with TRBJ2-1; TRBD2 aligns across 8 bases. J was trimmed by 9 bases and V by 7 bases; bases with no gene match: 17. CDR3 size: 16 residues. CDR1 and CDR2 (germline): LNHDA, SQIVND (reference sequence). The sequenced CDR3 bases are TGTGCCAGTAATAAACCGGGACTAGGCCTAACGAGTGAG. Protein sequence: CASNKPGLGLTSE. The whole CDR3 is CASNKPGLGLTSEQFF.

There are a few counts of this clone. The CDR3 end lies 3 residues beyond the end of the read and is filled in from the germline J gene. This rearrangement joins TRBV30 to TRBJ1-4, with D possibly matching TRBD1 (6 bases). CDR3 size: 18 residues. Germline V lookup: CDR1 GTSNPN, CDR2 SVGIG (reference sequence). V dropped 0 bases and J dropped 4 bases, with 21 bases sitting between them. The CDR3 is CAWSVHRRTGWDNEKLFF. CDR3 DNA, as far as it was read: TGTGCCTGGAGTGTACACCGCCGAACAGGGTGGGATAATGAAAAA.

Points on this clone: The read comes to an end 3 residues before the CDR3 does, leaving the germline J gene to fill in the end. The rearrangement links TRBV30 to TRBJ1-2; D gene uncertain. CDR1 and CDR2 from the germline V gene are GTSNPN and SVGIG (reference sequence). The CDR3 contains 13 residues. The sequenced part of the CDR3 DNA is TGTGCCTGGGCACGAGGGTTTTACAATGAC. Its protein is CAWARGFYND. The CDR3 in its entirety is CAWARGFYNDYTF.

This clone showed up many times. Read coverage stops 3 residues before the CDR3 terminus; the germline J gene supplies the remainder. The V call is TRBV6-4, the J call TRBJ2-1, with 7 bases that match TRBD2. The CDR3 is 16 residues long. V was pared by 2 bases and J by 0 bases, with 4 bases of the junction left unmatched. Per the germline V gene, CDR1 is MRHNA and CDR2 is SNTAGT. CDR3 sequence: CASSDVGGGSYNEQFF. CDR3 bases read: TGTGCCAGCAGTGACGTGGGCGGGGGCTCCTACAATGAG.

For this clone: The missing CDR3 end, 3 residues past where the read stops, is filled in from the germline J gene. This chain connects TRBV30 to TRBJ2-7, with 13 bases identical to TRBD2. Germline values: CDR1 GTSNPN, CDR2 SVGIG (reference sequence). The CDR3 loop spans 16 amino acids. The J segment lost 3 bases and the V segment lost 5 bases, leaving 10 bases of the junction unmatched. CDR3 DNA, as far as it was read: TGTGCCTGGGGCCCCCCGAGGACTAGCGGGAGCTACGAG. This codes for CAWGPPRTSGSYE. The whole CDR3 is CAWGPPRTSGSYEQYF.

There are a few counts of this clone. Read coverage stops 3 residues before the CDR3 terminus; the germline J gene supplies the remainder. The V and J genes are TRBV5-6 and TRBJ2-2, with a possible D match to TRBD1 (6 bases). This CDR3 has 15 residues. Germline V CDR1 and CDR2: SGHDT, YYEEEE. Trimming pared 4 bases from V and 6 bases from J, leaving 16 bases between. The sequenced part of the CDR3 DNA is TGTGCCAGCAGCCCCGTACAGGGCCAACCCGGGGAG. Translation gives CASSPVQGQPGE. The full CDR3 is CASSPVQGQPGELFF.

This clone was counted at least ten times. With the read ending 3 residues before the CDR3 end, the germline J gene is used to fill in that end. The chain employs TRBV5-5 and TRBJ2-2, with 10 bases matching TRBD1. V dropped 2 bases and J dropped 6; count of bases not matched to a gene: 4. Germline V gene lookup returns CDR1 SGHKS and CDR2 YYEKEE (reference sequence). This CDR3 contains 15 residues. The DNA read from the CDR3 is TGTGCCAGCAGCTTAAATGACAGGGGGCCCGGGGAG. Its translation: CASSLNDRGPGE. The full CDR3 protein is CASSLNDRGPGELFF. The full variable domain, rest sourced from reference TRBV5-5 and TRBJ2-2, is DAGVTQSPTHLIKTRGQQVTLRCSPISGHKSVSWYQQVLGQGPQFIFQYYEKEERGRGNFPDRFSARQFPNYSSELNVNALLLGDSALYLCASSLNDRGPGELFFGEGSRLTVL.

This clone occurred a few times. At one boundary the junction diverges from the germline segment, which might be a read error. From the germline J gene comes the end of the CDR3, since the read stops 3 residues before it. Other DNA sequences in the same sample also yield this CDR3. The chain couples TRBV30 to TRBJ1-3; TRBD1 matches 10 bases. CDR3 length: 16 amino acids. Germline CDR1 is GTSNPN and CDR2 is SVGIG (reference sequence). The CDR3 spells CAWSVRDRGIGNTIYF. The CDR3 DNA, read in part, is TGTGCCTGGAGTGTAAGGGACAGGGGAATTGGAAACACT.

This clone was observed many times. The read halts 3 residues ahead of the CDR3 end, with the missing end drawn from the germline J gene. This sequence joins TRBV5-1 and TRBJ2-3; D perhaps matches TRBD2 (5 bases). In germline, CDR1 is SGHRS, CDR2 YFSETQ. V lost 2 bases to trimming and J lost 0 bases, with 13 bases between them. The CDR3 is made up of 16 amino acids. The CDR3 sequence: CASSLLLSASTDTQYF. The part of the CDR3 DNA that was read is TGCGCCAGCAGCTTACTACTTAGCGCTAGCACAGATACG.

This clone was detected many times. The CDR3 end lies 3 residues beyond the end of the read and is filled in from the germline J gene. The chain employs TRBV6-2 or TRBV6-3 and TRBJ2-7; 8 bases fit TRBD1. The CDR3 runs to 16 residues. Germline V gene lookup returns CDR1 MNHEY and CDR2 SVGEGT. The V gene end was trimmed by 6 bases and the J gene end by 2 bases; junction bases not matched to a gene: 12. CDR3 DNA, as far as it was read: TGTGCCAGCAGCACAGGACAGGGTGCGGGGACCTACGAG. Its protein is CASSTGQGAGTYE. The CDR3 as a whole reads CASSTGQGAGTYEQYF.

This clone has a count of ten or more. Read coverage stops 3 residues before the CDR3 terminus; the germline J gene supplies the remainder. The chain has TRBV20-1 and TRBJ2-1; perhaps TRBD2 as D (5 bases). The CDR3 runs 16 residues. With 1 base removed from V and 1 base from J, the gap between germline ends came to 14 bases. Germline V gene data show CDR1 as DFQATT and CDR2 as SNEGSKA (reference sequence). CDR3 sequence reads: CSARVAYLGSYNEQFF. CDR3 DNA, as far as it was read: TGCAGTGCTAGAGTAGCGTACCTAGGGTCCTACAATGAG.

This clone was counted many times. The read gets to within 3 residues of the CDR3 end, and the germline J gene fills in the rest. The chain is built from TRBV19 and TRBJ2-2; 9 nucleotides agree with TRBD1. V lost 5 bases, J lost 7 bases, and 8 bases stayed unmatched. The CDR3 has 15 residues. The germline V gene encodes CDR1 LNHDA and CDR2 SQIVND (reference sequence). Incomplete CDR3 DNA: TGTGCCAGTAGTTCCCGGACAGGGGCCGGCGGGGAG. Translation gives CASSSRTGAGGE. The CDR3 reads in full as CASSSRTGAGGELFF.

This clone showed up many times. The CDR3 end lies 3 residues beyond the end of the read and is filled in from the germline J gene. The chain employs TRBV27 and TRBJ2-1; possibly TRBD2 for D (6 bases). From germline, CDR1 is MNHEY and CDR2 SMNVEV (reference sequence). Trimming pared 4 bases from V and 3 bases from J, leaving 7 bases between. The CDR3 totals 13 residues. CDR3 DNA (partial): TGTGCCAGCAGTTGGGGGGACTACAATGAG. Its translation: CASSWGDYNE. From start to end, the CDR3 is CASSWGDYNEQFF.

This clone has just a few counts. The CDR3 extends 3 residues past the end of the read, so its final part is completed from the germline J gene. The V gene is TRBV5-1, the J gene TRBJ1-3; 12 bases line up with TRBD1. This CDR3 is built from 19 residues. Germline CDR1 SGHRS, CDR2 YFSETQ. Trimming took 4 bases from V and 0 from J; bases not matched to a gene: 11. The CDR3 protein is CASSRGWDRGPISGNTIYF. CDR3 bases read: TGCGCCAGCAGCCGCGGGTGGGACAGGGGGCCAATCTCTGGAAACACC.

This clone showed up just a few times. The CDR3 spells CASSLSGSSYDYTF. The CDR3 DNA, read in part, is TGTGCCAGCAGTCTAAGCGGGAGCTCCTACGAC. The chain recombines TRBV6-2 or TRBV6-3 with TRBJ1-2; D is unresolved. The read gets to within 3 residues of the CDR3 end, and the germline J gene fills in the rest. The CDR3 totals 14 residues. CDR1 is MNHEY, CDR2 SVGEGT, per germline.

This clone has a count of ten or more. The CDR3 end falls 3 residues outside the read, so it is completed with the germline J gene. This rearrangement joins TRBV12-3 or TRBV12-4 to TRBJ2-7; D uncertain. The CDR3 is 14 residues long. Trimming left V 5 bases short and J 1 base short, with 12 bases between. CDR3 amino acids: CASSSSPVSYEQYF. The covered CDR3 bases are TGTGCCAGCAGTAGCTCTCCGGTATCCTACGAG.

This clone was seen repeatedly, ten times or more. With the read ending 3 residues before the CDR3 end, the germline J gene is used to fill in that end. The chain links TRBV20-1 to TRBJ1-2; 7 nucleotides agree with TRBD1. Germline assignment: CDR1 DFQATT and CDR2 SNEGSKA (reference sequence). The V segment lost 5 bases and the J segment 2 bases; nucleotides outside the gene matches: 5. There are 13 residues in the CDR3. The CDR3 DNA, read in part, is TGCAGTGCTCTCCCACAGGGGAACTATGGC. Translating it yields CSALPQGNYG. In full, the CDR3 reads CSALPQGNYGYTF.

This clone was observed many times. The CDR3 reads CSATGQRNQPQHF. The part of the CDR3 DNA that was read is TGCAGTGCTACCGGACAGAGGAATCAGCCC. This chain links TRBV20-1 with TRBJ1-5; TRBD1 is a possible D gene (6 bases). The read ends 3 residues shy of where the CDR3 ends; the end is completed using the germline J gene. The CDR3 is made up of 13 amino acids. V shed 4 bases and J shed 4 bases, with 11 bases lying between them. Germline V gene lookup returns CDR1 DFQATT and CDR2 SNEGSKA (reference sequence).

Many counts were recorded for this clone. Coverage ceases 3 residues before the CDR3 finishes, and the germline J gene fills in the end. This sequence joins TRBV19 and TRBJ1-1, with TRBD1 identical over 7 bases. The CDR3 runs to 14 residues. The V segment lost 4 bases and the J segment 1 base; nucleotides outside the gene matches: 3. In germline, CDR1 is LNHDA, CDR2 SQIVND (reference sequence). The CDR3 DNA, read in part, is TGTGCCAGTAGTACCGGGACAGAGAACACTGAA. Its translation: CASSTGTENTE. The whole CDR3 sequence reads CASSTGTENTEAFF. Complete variable domain (other parts from reference TRBV19 and TRBJ1-1): DGGITQSPKYLFRKEGQNVTLSCEQNLNHDAMYWYRQDPGQGLRLIYYSQIVNDFQKGDIAEGYSVSREKKESFPLTVTSAQKNPTAFYLCASSTGTENTEAFFGQGTRLTVV.

The sample holds a few counts of this clone. The sequence runs out 3 residues before the end of the CDR3; the remainder is reconstructed from the germline J gene. This chain connects TRBV18 to TRBJ1-1; no definite D call. CDR1 KGHSH and CDR2 LQKENI come from the germline V gene. This CDR3 has 12 residues. CDR3 sequence: CASSYRDYGAFF. CDR3 DNA, as far as it was read: TGTGCCAGCTCATACAGAGACTATGGC.

In its sample, this clone was seen many times. The read halts 3 residues ahead of the CDR3 end, with the missing end drawn from the germline J gene. The rearrangement joins TRBV29-1 to TRBJ1-2; D is unresolved. The germline gives CDR1 SQVTM, CDR2 ANQGSEA. The CDR3 runs to 14 residues. The V and J ends lost 4 bases and 7 bases respectively, with 19 bases between them. The DNA read from the CDR3 is TGCAGCGTTGGATTGGGTCAGACGGGGAGTGGC. It yields the protein CSVGLGQTGSG. Given in full, the CDR3 is CSVGLGQTGSGYTF.

In this sample, this clone turned up many times. From the germline J gene comes the end of the CDR3, since the read stops 3 residues before it. The chain combines TRBV6-1 with TRBJ2-7; weak D call: TRBD2 (5 bases). V was shortened by 4 bases and J by 4 bases, with 11 bases between the two germline ends. CDR3 length: 13 residues. Germline V gene lookup returns CDR1 MNHNS and CDR2 SASEGT. The CDR3 is CASSVGKRYEQYF. The CDR3 bases that were read are TGTGCCAGCAGTGTTGGGAAGCGGTACGAG.

Notes on this clone: The read is 3 residues too short to cover the CDR3 end, so that end is filled in from the germline J gene. The rearrangement links TRBV7-9 to TRBJ1-2; no clear D. The V and J ends lost 3 bases and 0 bases respectively, with 11 bases between them. Per the germline V gene, CDR1 is SEHNR and CDR2 is FQNEAQ (reference sequence). The CDR3 spans 15 residues. The DNA read from the CDR3 is TGTGCCAGCAGCTTTGGACTGAGCGCTAACTATGGC. It codes for CASSFGLSANYG. The full CDR3 reads CASSFGLSANYGYTF.

In this sample, this clone turned up a few times. The read terminates 3 residues before the CDR3 end, so the remaining end is supplied by the germline J gene. The chain uses TRBV2 and TRBJ2-7; 10 bases are shared with TRBD1. Germline loops: CDR1 SNHLY, CDR2 FYNNEI. This CDR3 has 16 amino acids. V lost 6 bases to trimming and J lost 5 bases; unmatched junction nucleotides: 13. The sequenced CDR3 bases are TGTGCCAGCAGCCCGGACAGGGGGGACCTCCAGGACGAG. The encoded protein is CASSPDRGDLQDE. The whole CDR3 protein is CASSPDRGDLQDEQYF.

This clone was counted ten times or more. The CDR3 end is not reached by the read, which stops 3 residues before it; the germline J gene fills it in. This rearrangement joins TRBV19 to TRBJ2-1; D remains unclear. The CDR3 sequence is 11 residues long. Germline V gene sequence: CDR1 LNHDA, CDR2 SQIVND (reference sequence). Trimming stripped 6 bases from V and 8 bases from J, with 8 bases between. The CDR3 is CASRFRYEQFF. The sequenced CDR3 bases are TGTGCCAGTAGGTTCCGGTATGAG. The full variable domain, completed using reference TRBV19 and TRBJ2-1, is DGGITQSPKYLFRKEGQNVTLSCEQNLNHDAMYWYRQDPGQGLRLIYYSQIVNDFQKGDIAEGYSVSREKKESFPLTVTSAQKNPTAFYLCASRFRYEQFFGPGTRLTVL.